This entry describes one T cell receptor (beta chain). Its antigen is currently unknown. Germline and junction disagree at one end, which may indicate a read error. Investigators took RNA and DNA out together from roughly 18-30 mg of unsorted bulk tissue. The study found over 75% viable tumor cells in every tumor sample. Priming with a constant-region primer yielded TCR beta cDNA from around 540 ng total RNA. Libraries of TCR beta came from three nested multiplex PCR rounds with slightly modified ARM-PCR. The first two PCR rounds used TRBV1-TRBV30 forward primers with a C-beta reverse primer, approximately 11 cycles each. MiXCR, run by TCRdb on the multiplex PCR reads, gives a single entry per CDR3 protein. This sample has fewer than 75,000 distinct CDR3 sequences, with over 60% found just once. Germline CDR1 is SQVTM and CDR2 is ANQGSEA. This CDR3 is 12 amino acids long. This specimen comes from a study of tumor-infiltrating lymphocytes in primary liver carcinoma. Study-level points and caveats: In tumor-adjacent and tumor-blood pairs, overlap was lower than in tumor region pairs.

The sequence was collected from a man aged 40-55 years with primary liver carcinoma and hepatitis B virus infection. Sequencing was done on a sample of liver tumor tissue from sampling region 4. Subset denoted: tumor region T4, right-lateral pole. This rearrangement joins TRBV29-1 to TRBJ2-4; D not resolved. The DNA for the CDR3 is TGCAGCGTAATTTACGGGCGGAGCATTCAGTATTTC. It specifies CSVIYGRSIQYF.